The sequence of this TCR beta chain was determined in a study of T cell responses to AZD1222 COVID-19 vaccine. Only in-frame clones appear in the TCRdb table, and some are missing; sequencing was by immunoSEQ multiplex PCR. Of 90,000 to 100,000 clones in the sample, approximately 88% were seen once. The germline V and J ends were trimmed by 4 bases and 2 bases, with 14 bases remaining between them. The germline gives CDR1 MDHEN, CDR2 SYDVKM. The CDR3 contains 15 residues. The material was peripheral blood, obtained 28 days after the second AZD1222 dose. The chain joins TRBV28 to TRBJ1-1; D possibly corresponds to TRBD1 (6 bases). The receptor's source is an adult who received the AZD1222 COVID-19 vaccine. The CDR3: CASSSPGHLNTEAFF. The CDR3 coding sequence is TGTGCCAGCAGTTCCCCGGGACACTTAAACACTGAAGCTTTCTTT.